The 15 T cell receptor beta chains below all came from one sample that was sequenced in a study of blood T cell repertoires in COVID-19. Method: immunoSEQ multiplex PCR; TCRdb's copy keeps in-frame clones and lacks some. The table includes 250,000 to 300,000 clones, around 89% detected once. The specimen sequenced was PBMCs or T cells enriched from blood (not recorded which). The receptors come from a man aged 40-49 years who had recovered from COVID-19.

V usage is TRBV29-1 and J usage is TRBJ1-1; 8 bases line up with TRBD1. The CDR3 contains 12 residues. From germline, CDR1 is SQVTM and CDR2 ANQGSEA. Losses at the gene ends were 7 bases for V and 7 bases for J; bases not matched to a gene: 8. The CDR3 protein is CSAGQGAGEAFF. In nucleotides, the CDR3 is TGCAGCGCGGGTCAGGGGGCGGGTGAAGCTTTCTTT. Together with reference TRBV29-1 and TRBJ1-1, the CDR3 gives the full variable domain: SAVISQKPSRDICQRGTSLTIQCQVDSQVTMMFWYRQQPGQSLTLIATANQGSEATYESGFVIDKFPISRPNLTFSTLTVSNMSPEDSSIYLCSAGQGAGEAFFGQGTRLTVV.

This clone has a count of ten or more. The V call is TRBV3-1 (or the pseudogene TRBV3-2), the J call TRBJ2-6; TRBD2 matches at 9 bases. The germline V gene has CDR1 LGHDT and CDR2 YNNKEL (reference sequence). J lost 11 bases, V lost 1 base, and 6 bases had no gene match. CDR3 length: 15 amino acids. CDR3 sequence: CASSQGSGGPDVLTF. CDR3 bases: TGTGCCAGCAGCCAAGGGAGCGGGGGGCCTGACGTCCTGACTTTC.

The rearrangement links TRBV6-1 to TRBJ2-7; tentative D call: TRBD1 (6 bases). CDR3 size: 17 residues. Trimming took off 4 bases at V and 0 bases at J, with 19 bases between the two ends. CDR1 MNHNS and CDR2 SASEGT come from the germline V gene. CDR3 in amino acids: CASSALRTAKSSYEQYF. The CDR3 bases are TGTGCCAGCAGTGCCCTTCGGACAGCTAAGAGCTCCTACGAGCAGTACTTC.

The chain combines TRBV5-1 with TRBJ2-3, with D tentatively TRBD1 (6 bases). With 5 bases removed from V and 0 bases from J, the gap between germline ends came to 10 bases. Germline loops: CDR1 SGHRS, CDR2 YFSETQ. CDR3 length: 14 amino acids. The CDR3 sequence: CASRQGLSTDTQYF. The CDR3 DNA reads TGCGCCAGCAGACAGGGTTTAAGCACAGATACGCAGTATTTT.

The gene calls are TRBV3-1 (or the pseudogene TRBV3-2) and TRBJ1-1, with D maybe TRBD1 (6 bases). The CDR3 has 16 amino acids. Germline V gene sequence: CDR1 LGHDT, CDR2 YNNKEL (reference sequence). V shed 0 bases and J shed 1 base, with 12 bases lying between them. The CDR3 sequence: CASSQDQGYGNTEAFF. For the CDR3, the DNA is TGTGCCAGCAGCCAAGATCAGGGGTACGGGAACACTGAAGCTTTCTTT.

The chain recombines TRBV19 with TRBJ2-7; 7 bases are shared with TRBD2. V lost 4 bases to trimming and J lost 4 bases; unmatched junction nucleotides: 7. The CDR3 totals 14 residues. Germline V lookup: CDR1 LNHDA, CDR2 SQIVND (reference sequence). The CDR3 spells CASSTGTNSYEQYF. CDR3 nucleotides: TGTGCCAGTAGTACCGGGACTAACTCTTACGAGCAGTACTTC.

The chain links TRBV15 to TRBJ2-5; maybe TRBD2 (6 bases). The germline V gene encodes CDR1 LNHNV and CDR2 YYDKDF (reference sequence). The CDR3 covers 11 residues. V lost 11 bases to trimming and J lost 5 bases, with 12 bases between them. CDR3 region: CAVRGGETQYF. CDR3 coding DNA: TGTGCCGTCCGTGGGGGGGAGACCCAGTACTTC.

This chain uses TRBV13 with TRBJ2-4; 10 nucleotides line up with TRBD1. From germline, CDR1 is PRHDT and CDR2 FYEKMQ (reference sequence). The V segment lost 5 bases and the J segment 3 bases; nucleotides outside the gene matches: 7. This CDR3 has 16 residues. CDR3 loop: CASSPSGTGDKNIQYF. CDR3 coding DNA: TGTGCCAGCAGCCCGTCCGGGACAGGGGACAAAAACATTCAGTACTTC.

V is TRBV7-9 and J is TRBJ2-7; D perhaps matches TRBD2 (6 bases). The CDR3 is made up of 15 amino acids. Per germline, CDR1 SEHNR and CDR2 FQNEAQ (reference sequence). V dropped 4 bases and J dropped 3 bases, with 16 bases sitting between them. The CDR3 DNA is TGTGCCAGCAGCTCCCCGGGCGGGGACCTCTACGAGCAGTACTTC. This codes for CASSSPGGDLYEQYF.

The chain combines TRBV9 with TRBJ1-6; maybe TRBD1 (6 bases). The CDR3 is 15 residues long. Germline V lookup: CDR1 SGDLS, CDR2 YYNGEE. Trimming stripped 0 bases from V and 5 bases from J, with 9 bases between. The CDR3 reads CASSVVGQNNSPLHF. The CDR3 DNA reads as TGTGCCAGCAGCGTAGTGGGACAAAATAATTCACCCCTCCACTTT.

This clone was recorded only once. This CDR3 is CASSQSRQGYGYTF. DNA of the CDR3: TGTGCCAGCAGCCAATCGCGACAGGGGTATGGCTACACCTTC. The chain carries TRBV16 and TRBJ1-2; TRBD1 agrees at 8 bases. Germline V gives CDR1 KGHSY, CDR2 FQNENV. The CDR3 is 14 residues long. The V and J ends lost 0 bases and 5 bases, in that order; junction bases with no gene match: 2.

The gene calls are TRBV5-1 and TRBJ1-1, with D perhaps matching TRBD1 (5 bases). The germline V gene encodes CDR1 SGHRS and CDR2 YFSETQ. The CDR3 spans 16 residues. The germline V and J ends were trimmed by 0 bases and 2 bases, with 14 bases remaining between them. The CDR3 DNA reads TGCGCCAGCAGCTTGGGGACGACAGAGGTTAACACTGAAGCTTTCTTT. Translation: CASSLGTTEVNTEAFF.

V gene TRBV7-8 combines with J gene TRBJ1-1; D call uncertain. The CDR3 covers 15 residues. Germline lookup yields CDR1 SGHVS and CDR2 FQNEAQ. Trimming took off 6 bases at V and 2 bases at J, with 16 bases between the two ends. The CDR3 here is CASSQVAGYNTEAFF. The CDR3, as DNA: TGTGCCAGCAGTCAGGTGGCAGGTTATAACACTGAAGCTTTCTTT.

V is TRBV5-6 and J is TRBJ2-5; a weak D match, TRBD1 (6 bases). The CDR3 loop spans 13 amino acids. V lost 0 bases, J lost 5 bases, and 8 bases lay in between. In germline, CDR1 is SGHDT, CDR2 YYEEEE. The CDR3, as DNA: TGTGCCAGCAGCTTGGCAGGGGTGGAGACCCAGTACTTC. Translating gives CASSLAGVETQYF.

The rearrangement links TRBV4-1 to TRBJ2-1, with 9 bases aligning to TRBD2. This CDR3 has 16 amino acids. V was clipped by 4 bases and J by 4 bases; unmatched bases: 8. Per the germline V gene, CDR1 is MGHRA and CDR2 is YSYEKL. In DNA, the CDR3 is TGCGCCAGCAGCCGAGGGGGCGGGGGGGTGTACAATGAGCAGTTCTTC. This gives the protein CASSRGGGGVYNEQFF.